These T cell receptor beta chains were read from a single sample in a study of Tregs in tolerant kidney transplant recipients. Sequenced by immunoSEQ multiplex PCR; TCRdb stores in-frame clones only, minus some. The table includes 75,000 to 95,000 clones, around nine tenths detected once. The specimen sequenced was CD8+ T cells from blood. The origin of the receptors is a human donor in good health. Each CDR3 is given with its conserved first and last residue. The D gene is left open where the match is weak. Where a row states a size, it is once, few, many or the class of an expanded clone; other rows omit it.

>-|TRBJ2-2|-|TRBV5-4
CASSSGGESGELFF
TGTGCCAGCAGCTCCGGCGGGGAGAGCGGGGAGCTGTTTTTT
>-|TRBJ2-7|-|TRBV11-2
CASSSLDGLPYEQYF
TGTGCCAGCAGCAGCTTGGATGGGCTGCCGTACGAGCAGTACTTC
>-|TRBJ2-7|-|TRBV9
CASSVGGRAYEQYF
TGTGCCAGCAGCGTAGGAGGTAGGGCCTACGAGCAGTACTTC
>-|TRBJ1-2|-|TRBV2
CASSEYTYYGYTF
TGTGCCAGCAGTGAGTACACCTACTATGGCTACACCTTC
>-|TRBJ2-5|-|TRBV7-9
CASSPTQETQYF
TGTGCCAGCAGTCCGACACAAGAGACCCAGTACTTC
>-|TRBJ1-1|-|TRBV19
CASSIQGLNTEAFF
TGTGCCAGTAGTATCCAGGGTCTGAACACTGAAGCTTTCTTT
>-|TRBJ1-5|-|TRBV4-2
CASSQETGTLNQPQHF
TGTGCCAGCAGCCAAGAAACGGGGACACTCAATCAGCCCCAGCATTTT
>TRBD1|TRBJ1-1|-|TRBV9
CASSPGDRVMNTEAFF
TGTGCCAGCAGCCCGGGGGACAGGGTAATGAACACTGAAGCTTTCTTT
>-|TRBJ2-7|-|TRBV5-4
CASSFGTLYEQYF
TGTGCCAGCAGCTTCGGCACCCTCTACGAGCAGTACTTC
>TRBD2|TRBJ2-3|-|TRBV10-3
CAISDRLAGERGVSTDTQYF
TGTGCCATCAGTGACCGACTAGCGGGTGAGAGAGGGGTCAGCACAGATACGCAGTATTTT
>-|TRBJ2-5|-|TRBV7-3
CASSLTGGQETQYF
TGTGCCAGCAGCTTAACGGGGGGCCAAGAGACCCAGTACTTC
>-|TRBJ1-4|-|TRBV19
CASSIGTVATNEKLFF
TGTGCCAGTAGTATAGGGACAGTTGCAACTAATGAAAAACTGTTTTTT
>-|TRBJ1-5|-|TRBV6-1
CASSGIRVGQPQHF
TGTGCCAGCAGTGGGATAAGGGTTGGGCAGCCCCAGCATTTT
>TRBD1|TRBJ2-1|few|TRBV12-5
CASGLVRDRGMQQFF
TGTGCTAGTGGTTTGGTACGGGACAGGGGGATGCAGCAGTTCTTC
>-|TRBJ2-1|-|TRBV21-1
CASSKTVVAGANEQFF
TGTGCCAGCAGCAAAACTGTGGTAGCGGGAGCCAATGAGCAGTTCTTC
>TRBD1|TRBJ2-5|-|TRBV9
CASSALGGVGETQYF
TGTGCCAGCAGCGCACTAGGGGGCGTCGGAGAGACCCAGTACTTC